This is a list of T cell receptor beta chains from one sample in a study of cytomegalovirus exposure and HLA in healthy donors. The assay was immunoSEQ multiplex PCR, and TCRdb's table has in-frame clones only and misses some. The sample yields roughly 130,000 clones, around 80% seen once. Sequenced sample: PBMCs. These receptors originate from a man between 18 and 29 years old in good health and CMV-seronegative. The CDR3 runs from the conserved cysteine through the conserved F or W. The D gene is left open where the match is weak. Expanded clones get a size class; other rows say once, few or many, or leave the size out.

>TRBV19|TRBJ2-3|TRBD1|.
TGTGCCAGTAGTATTCGGACAGGGGGAGATACGCAGTATTTT
CASSIRTGGDTQYF
>TRBV19|TRBJ1-2|.|.
TGTGCCAGTAGTACCACAGGAGGGGGGGGGACGAGCTATGGCTACACCTTC
CASSTTGGGGTSYGYTF
>TRBV7-9|TRBJ1-6|.|.
TGTTCCAGCAGCATACCACCCACAGGGAGCTCCTATAATTCACCCCTCCACTTT
CSSSIPPTGSSYNSPLHF
>TRBV5-6|TRBJ1-3|.|once
TGTGCCAGCAGCTTGGTCCAGGGGTACTCTGGAAACACCATATATTTT
CASSLVQGYSGNTIYF
>TRBV6-5|TRBJ2-5|.|.
TGTGCCAGCAGTTACGGGGCGGGAAGGGGAGAGACCCAGTACTTC
CASSYGAGRGETQYF
>TRBV4-2|TRBJ2-5|.|.
TGTGCCAGCAGCCAAGAAGGGACTGACGAGACCCAGTACTTC
CASSQEGTDETQYF
>TRBV28|TRBJ1-1|TRBD1|.
TGTGCCAGCGTCGGACAGGCCGGTACTGAAGCTTTCTTT
CASVGQAGTEAFF
>TRBV7-8|TRBJ2-3|TRBD2|.
TGTGCCAGCAGCTCAACCGGGACTAGCGGGTCAGATACGCAGTATTTT
CASSSTGTSGSDTQYF
>TRBV5-1|TRBJ1-1|TRBD1|.
TGCGCCAGCAAACAGGGGGCAAACACTGAAGCTTTCTTT
CASKQGANTEAFF
>TRBV6-5|TRBJ2-3|TRBD2|once
TGTGCCAGCAGTTACGGTCTAGCGGGAGATACGCAGTATTTT
CASSYGLAGDTQYF
>TRBV25-1|TRBJ2-7|.|.
TGTGCCAGCAGTGAACCCTCACGCGTCGAGCAGTACTTC
CASSEPSRVEQYF
>TRBV30|TRBJ2-3|.|once
TGTGCCTGGGGGCGGGCGGCTGGCACAGATACGCAGTATTTT
CAWGRAAGTDTQYF
>TRBV6-5|TRBJ1-2|.|.
TGTGCCAGCAGTTTAGCGCTATCCGGGACACAGTATGGCTACACCTTC
CASSLALSGTQYGYTF
>TRBV28|TRBJ2-7|TRBD2|.
TGCGCCAGCACCGCGACTAGCGGCCCCCTCTACGAGCAGTACTTC
CASTATSGPLYEQYF
>TRBV14|TRBJ1-4|TRBD1|.
TGTGCCAGCAGCCAAGGGACAGGGGGTAAACTGTTTTTT
CASSQGTGGKLFF
>TRBV5-4|TRBJ2-5|.|.
TGTGCCAGCAGCACAGGACAGCGCATGGAGACCCAGTACTTC
CASSTGQRMETQYF
>TRBV28|TRBJ1-1|.|.
TGTGCCAGCAGTTTCAGGGGAATTGGGGACACTGAAGCTTTCTTT
CASSFRGIGDTEAFF
>TRBV6-5|TRBJ2-3|TRBD2|.
TGTGCCAGCAGTTATAGCGGGATCAACACAGATACGCAGTATTTT
CASSYSGINTDTQYF
>TRBV19|TRBJ1-5|.|few
TGTGCCAGTAGCGGATGGAGATCGGATCAGCCCCAGCATTTT
CASSGWRSDQPQHF
>TRBV11-1|TRBJ2-7|.|.
TGTGCCAGCAGCTTAGCGCTGGTCGCTAGCTCCTACGAGCAGTACTTC
CASSLALVASSYEQYF
>TRBV28|TRBJ1-2|.|.
TGTGCCAGCAGTTTATTAAGCCCCACGGTGTACACCTTC
CASSLLSPTVYTF
>TRBV6-5|TRBJ2-4|.|.
TGTGCCAGCAGTTACTCAATACAGGGTATCAAAAACATTCAGTACTTC
CASSYSIQGIKNIQYF
>TRBV7-2|TRBJ1-5|TRBD1|.
TGTGCCAGCAGCGTAGGTTCGGGACAGGCTTACAATCAGCCCCGGCATTTT
CASSVGSGQAYNQPRHF
>TRBV18|TRBJ2-1|TRBD1|.
TGTGCCAGCTCACCAACATCGACAGGGGGCATGGATGAGCAGTTCTTC
CASSPTSTGGMDEQFF
>TRBV19|TRBJ1-3|.|few
TGTGCCAGTAGAGCACGAGGCCGGAGAGGAAACACCATATATTTT
CASRARGRRGNTIYF
>TRBV28|TRBJ1-5|.|few
TGTGCCAGCAGAGTCCCGGGTGTAGGGGCTGGTCAGCCCCAGCATTTT
CASRVPGVGAGQPQHF
>TRBV9|TRBJ2-3|.|.
TGTGCCAGCAGCGTAGTCGGGAGAGCGACAGATACGCAGTATTTT
CASSVVGRATDTQYF
>TRBV14|TRBJ2-3|TRBD2|.
TGTGCCAGCAGCCAGCCGGGACTAGCGGATTTCACAGATACGCAGTATTTT
CASSQPGLADFTDTQYF
>TRBV28|TRBJ2-1|TRBD2|.
TGTGCCAGCAGCCCTAGCGGGCAATACAATGAGCAGTTCTTC
CASSPSGQYNEQFF
>TRBV5-8|TRBJ1-1|TRBD1|few
TGTGCCAGCAGCAGAAGACAGGGGAACACTGAAGCTTTCTTT
CASSRRQGNTEAFF
>TRBV5-6|TRBJ2-2|.|few
TGTGCCAGCAGCTTACAGGACCCCGGGGAGCTGTTTTTT
CASSLQDPGELFF
>TRBV2|TRBJ1-4|.|.
TGTGCCAGCAGTGAAGCGGTGGGGGCGAGTCGGGAAAAACTGTTTTTT
CASSEAVGASREKLFF
>TRBV9|TRBJ2-1|TRBD2|.
TGTGCCAGCAGCGCACGACTAGCAACGCACAATGAGCAGTTCTTC
CASSARLATHNEQFF
>TRBV7-6|TRBJ2-1|.|.
TGTGCCAGCAGCTTAGTCTCCACGGGATGGCAAGAGCAGTTCTTC
CASSLVSTGWQEQFF
>TRBV19|TRBJ2-5|TRBD2|.
TGTGCCAGTAGTCTTGGACTAGCGGATAATAAAGAGACCCAGTACTTC
CASSLGLADNKETQYF
>TRBV4-1|TRBJ2-2|.|.
TGCGCCAGCAGCCTCTCCACCGGGTCTGGTAACACCGGGGAGCTGTTTTTT
CASSLSTGSGNTGELFF
>TRBV6-5|TRBJ1-2|.|.
TGTGCCAGCAGTTACTCGAACCTCGGGACTAACTATGGCTACACCTTC
CASSYSNLGTNYGYTF
>TRBV6-1|TRBJ2-2|.|.
TGTGCCAGCAGTGAACGGGGGTTCGCCGGGGAGCTGTTTTTT
CASSERGFAGELFF
>TRBV30|TRBJ1-1|.|.
TGTGCCTGGGCAGGGTCGTCGAACACTGAAGCTTTCTTT
CAWAGSSNTEAFF
>TRBV23-1|TRBJ1-2|.|.
TGCGCCAGTACTCATGTAACCGGCTACACCTTC
CASTHVTGYTF
>TRBV28|TRBJ2-7|.|once
TGTGCCAGCAGACCTACTAGCTACGAGCAGTACTTC
CASRPTSYEQYF
>TRBV6-1|TRBJ2-7|TRBD2|.
TGTGCCAGCAGTGAAATGGGACTAGCGGCCTACGAGCAGTACTTC
CASSEMGLAAYEQYF
>TRBV5-1|TRBJ2-1|.|once
TGCGCCAGCAGCCGCGGACAGAGCTACAGTGAGCAGTTCTTC
CASSRGQSYSEQFF
>TRBV5-4|TRBJ2-1|TRBD2|few
TGTGCCAGCAGCCAAGATCTGGCTAGCGGGAGGGGAGGTGAGCAGTTCTTC
CASSQDLASGRGGEQFF
>TRBV5-1|TRBJ2-5|TRBD2|once
TGCGCCAGCAGCTTAGGACTAGCGGGAGGGAGAGAGACCCAGTACTTC
CASSLGLAGGRETQYF
>TRBV10-3|TRBJ2-3|.|few
TGTGCCATCAGTGAGGCGGCCAGCACAGATACGCAGTATTTT
CAISEAASTDTQYF
>TRBV2|TRBJ2-3|.|.
TGTGCCAGCAGTGAATATGGGGAGAGCACAGATACGCAGTATTTT
CASSEYGESTDTQYF
>TRBV4-1|TRBJ2-7|.|.
TGCGCCAGCAGCCAAGATATCTCCTACGAGCAGTACTTC
CASSQDISYEQYF
>TRBV28|TRBJ2-2|TRBD2|few
TGTGCCAGCAGTACCTCACTAGCGTCGGAGAACACCGGGGAGCTGTTTTTT
CASSTSLASENTGELFF
>TRBV19|TRBJ2-7|TRBD2|few
TGTGCCAGTAGTACTAGGACTAGCGGGAACCCTAGCTCCTACGAGCAGTACTTC
CASSTRTSGNPSSYEQYF
>TRBV28|TRBJ1-1|TRBD1|.
TGTGCCAGCAGCTCCTCCGGGACAGGGAACACTGAAGCTTTCTTT
CASSSSGTGNTEAFF
>TRBV5-4|TRBJ2-2|.|.
TGTGCCAGCGGGAGCCCCGGCGGGGAGCTGTTTTTT
CASGSPGGELFF
>TRBV5-6|TRBJ1-2|.|.
TGTGCCAGCGTCGCGCCCGGGACAATCGATGGCTACACCTTC
CASVAPGTIDGYTF